Given below is one T cell receptor beta chain in context. Its antigen is unknown. The investigators reverse transcribed all of the isolated RNA, so they sequenced expressed TCRB transcripts. The protocol was immunoSEQ multiplex PCR, while the TCRdb copy is restricted to in-frame clones and leaves out a portion. The sample shows 150,000 to 200,000 clones, roughly 65% of them seen only once. These data originate in a study of beta chain features in type 1 diabetes. General study points: Type 1 diabetes patients showed a moderate but significant shortening of TCRB CDR3s in all four CD4+ subsets.

Via CD45RO/CCR7/CD25/CD127/CD95/CD27, cells of the CD4+ naive, central memory, regulatory and stem cell-like memory subsets were sorted. Sorting produced populations that all topped 98% purity. Germline CDR1 and CDR2: LNHDA and SQIVND (reference sequence). The CDR3 consists of 15 residues. Unmatched junction bases numbered 8, after V lost 5 bases and J lost 2 bases. The chain has TRBV19 and TRBJ2-7; 8 bases align to TRBD1. The sequencing input was naive CD4+ T cells from blood. This TCR came from a young man with type 1 diabetes. For the CDR3, the DNA is TGTGCCAGTAGTGCTGGAGGGACAGGCACCTACGAGCAGTACTTC. This sequence encodes CASSAGGTGTYEQYF.